The clone carrying this T cell receptor (beta chain) was found a few times. What it binds is not known. If patients had autoimmune disease history or systemic immunosuppression, they were excluded. These data belong to a study of OX40 agonist ivuxolimab in advanced cancers. Study information: The dose of intravenous ivuxolimab that patients received every 2 weeks ranged from 0.01 to 10 mg/kg. Overall study results and limits: Fewer expanded clones were found on average in CD4+ than in CD8+ T cells. Normalized expansion of T-cell clones was also low for some nonresponders.

V shed 4 bases and J shed 0 bases, with 11 bases lying between them. Per germline, CDR1 SGHNT and CDR2 YYREEE (reference sequence). The CDR3 length is 14 residues. TCRdb's table, derived via immunoSEQ multiplex PCR, lists solely in-frame clones and lacks some. The sample lists tens of thousands of clones; roughly 84% were seen once. The sequenced sample was CD4+ or CD8+ T cells sorted from blood, obtained in a trial of the OX40 agonist ivuxolimab. This TCR was recovered from an adult with an advanced solid tumor such as melanoma, head and neck, liver or kidney cancer. The J gene is TRBJ2-7, the V gene TRBV5-4, with D possibly TRBD2 on 6 matching bases. As DNA, the CDR3 is TGTGCCAGCAGCCGAGGAGGGGACTCCTACGAGCAGTACTTC. It is translated as CASSRGGDSYEQYF.